This T cell receptor (beta chain) originates from a study of T cell responses to AZD1222 COVID-19 vaccine. The study, taken as a whole, reports: Baseline antibody screening turned up just a handful of seropositive AZD1222 recipients.

The CDR3 extends over 16 amino acids. Between the trimmed V and J ends, which lost 1 base and 2 bases, there was a span of 11 bases. The V gene's germline CDR1 is LNHDA and CDR2 SQIVND (reference sequence). In the case of this clone: Its antigen is as yet unknown.

Measured with immunoSEQ multiplex PCR; TCRdb has only the in-frame clones, and not every one. The profile covers some 180,000 clones, with 90% to 95% appearing a single time and around 0.96% taken by the ten largest. The chain links TRBV19 to TRBJ2-2; TRBD2 is a possible D gene (6 bases). This specimen was peripheral blood, taken 28 days after the second dose of the MenACWY control vaccine. This TCR was sampled from an adult who received the MenACWY meningococcal vaccine as a control. The CDR3 region is CASSIGSGTNTGELFF. The DNA for the CDR3 is TGTGCCAGTAGTATAGGGTCAGGGACTAACACCGGGGAGCTGTTTTTT. The whole variable domain, remainder taken from reference TRBV19 and TRBJ2-2, is DGGITQSPKYLFRKEGQNVTLSCEQNLNHDAMYWYRQDPGQGLRLIYYSQIVNDFQKGDIAEGYSVSREKKESFPLTVTSAQKNPTAFYLCASSIGSGTNTGELFFGEGSRLTVL.